The clone carrying this T cell receptor (beta chain) was seen at least ten times. Each diagnosis drew on symptoms, thyroxine, TRAb, thyroid ultrasound and orbital computed tomography findings. Germline values: CDR1 MNHNS, CDR2 SASEGT. The CDR3 consists of 14 residues. Between the trimmed V and J ends, which lost 6 bases and 0 bases, there was a span of 9 bases. The record originates from a study of T cells in Graves' hyperthyroidism and ophthalmopathy. TCR beta CDR3 regions were amplified from RNA. A first-round RT-PCR of the TCR CDR3 used the HTBI primer set. Each CDR3 protein is one row after TCRdb ran MiXCR on the multiplex PCR reads. The repertoire has about 160,000 distinct CDR3 sequences, about a tenth of them found once; the top ten carry around 21%.

This sequence joins TRBV6-1 and TRBJ1-3; D remains unclear. Sequences were obtained from blood. The receptor comes from a woman younger than 35 with Graves' hyperthyroidism that later progressed to Graves' ophthalmopathy. CDR3 protein: CASSPLNSGNTIYF. CDR3 DNA: TGTGCCAGCAGCCCACTCAACTCTGGAAACACCATATATTTT.